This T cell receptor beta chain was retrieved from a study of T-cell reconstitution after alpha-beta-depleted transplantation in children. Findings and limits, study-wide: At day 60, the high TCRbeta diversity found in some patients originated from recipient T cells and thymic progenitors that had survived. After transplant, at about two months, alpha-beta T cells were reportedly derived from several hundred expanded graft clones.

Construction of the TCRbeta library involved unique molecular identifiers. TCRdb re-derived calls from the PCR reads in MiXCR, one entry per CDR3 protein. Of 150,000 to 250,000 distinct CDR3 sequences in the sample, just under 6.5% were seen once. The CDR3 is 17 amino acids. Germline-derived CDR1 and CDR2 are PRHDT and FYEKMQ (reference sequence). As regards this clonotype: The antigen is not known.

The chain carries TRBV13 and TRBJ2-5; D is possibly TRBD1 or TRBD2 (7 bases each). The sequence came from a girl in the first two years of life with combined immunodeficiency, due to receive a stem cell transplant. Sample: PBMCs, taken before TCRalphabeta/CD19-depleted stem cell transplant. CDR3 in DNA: TGTGTCTGCAGCGTAGAAGATTACAGGGGAGGGCAAGAGACCCAGTACTTC. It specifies CVCSVEDYRGGQETQYF.